The rows below give T cell receptor beta chains drawn from one sample of a study of identifying expanded T cells in peripheral blood. Here immunoSEQ multiplex PCR was the method, and the copy in TCRdb shows in-frame clones only, minus some. Of more than 75,000 clones listed, almost 90% are singletons. The sequenced sample consisted of blood. Every receptor here comes from a person between 18 and 69 years old in good health. The CDR3 runs from the conserved cysteine through the conserved F or W. Each record gives: clone size, D gene, J gene, V gene, CDR3 protein, CDR3 DNA. A D gene is named only where the DNA matches it firmly. The size field is filled for only some rows; it gives once, few, many or a size class.

size: NA; D: NA; J: TRBJ2-5; V: TRBV4-2; CDR3: CASRRYFQETQYF; DNA: TGTGCCAGCAGAAGATACTTCCAAGAGACCCAGTACTTC
size: NA; D: NA; J: TRBJ1-5; V: TRBV5-6; CDR3: CASSLRGGNQPQHF; DNA: TGTGCCAGCAGCTTACGCGGAGGGAATCAGCCCCAGCATTTT
size: NA; D: NA; J: TRBJ2-7; V: TRBV7-2; CDR3: CASSVSGLSSYEQYF; DNA: TGTGCCAGCAGCGTAAGCGGGCTAAGCTCCTACGAGCAGTACTTC
size: few; D: NA; J: TRBJ1-1; V: TRBV19; CDR3: CASSSGHRNTEAFF; DNA: TGTGCCAGTAGCTCGGGACACCGAAACACTGAAGCTTTCTTT
size: NA; D: NA; J: TRBJ2-7; V: TRBV28; CDR3: CASSLAAYEQYF; DNA: TGTGCCAGCAGTTTAGCCGCCTACGAGCAGTACTTC
size: NA; D: NA; J: TRBJ1-1; V: TRBV10-2; CDR3: CASSEFEGTEAFF; DNA: TGCGCCAGCAGTGAGTTTGAGGGCACTGAAGCTTTCTTT
size: NA; D: TRBD1; J: TRBJ1-5; V: TRBV6-6; CDR3: CASTTGTGLMSQPQHF; DNA: TGTGCCAGCACCACCGGGACAGGATTGATGTCTCAGCCCCAGCATTTT
size: NA; D: NA; J: TRBJ1-2; V: TRBV19; CDR3: CASSPSGHNYGYTF; DNA: TGTGCCAGTAGTCCTTCGGGACACAACTATGGCTACACCTTC
size: NA; D: TRBD2; J: TRBJ2-3; V: TRBV29-1; CDR3: CSVGTSGGTDTQYF; DNA: TGCAGCGTCGGGACTAGCGGGGGGACAGATACGCAGTATTTT
size: many; D: NA; J: TRBJ2-7; V: TRBV2; CDR3: CASSRSSYEQYF; DNA: TGTGCCAGCAGTAGGAGCTCCTACGAGCAGTACTTC
size: NA; D: NA; J: TRBJ2-2; V: TRBV12-5; CDR3: CASGLALTYRDTGELFF; DNA: TGTGCTAGTGGTTTGGCATTGACTTACAGGGACACCGGGGAGCTGTTTTTT
size: NA; D: TRBD1; J: TRBJ1-4; V: TRBV11-2; CDR3: CASSITGTGAETGEKLFF; DNA: TGTGCCAGCAGCATTACCGGGACAGGGGCAGAGACTGGTGAAAAACTGTTTTTT
size: NA; D: NA; J: TRBJ2-3; V: TRBV9; CDR3: CASSSSGSSTDTQYF; DNA: TGTGCCAGCAGCTCTAGTGGATCTAGCACAGATACGCAGTATTTT
size: NA; D: TRBD1; J: TRBJ2-1; V: TRBV11-2; CDR3: CASSSLRGSYNEQFF; DNA: TGTGCCAGCAGCTCCCTCAGGGGGTCCTACAATGAGCAGTTCTTC
size: NA; D: NA; J: TRBJ2-7; V: TRBV9; CDR3: CASSVGAGPGPYEQYF; DNA: TGTGCCAGCAGCGTAGGAGCCGGTCCGGGTCCCTACGAGCAGTACTTC
size: NA; D: NA; J: TRBJ1-1; V: TRBV19; CDR3: CASSIRAMNTEAFF; DNA: TGTGCCAGTAGTATTCGGGCAATGAACACTGAAGCTTTCTTT
size: NA; D: NA; J: TRBJ2-2; V: TRBV28; CDR3: CASLHSDGELFF; DNA: TGTGCCAGTCTGCATTCCGACGGGGAGCTGTTTTTT
size: NA; D: TRBD1; J: TRBJ1-2; V: TRBV25-1; CDR3: CASSPGQVNGYTF; DNA: TGTGCCAGCTCCCCGGGACAGGTCAATGGCTACACCTTC
size: NA; D: TRBD1; J: TRBJ1-4; V: TRBV5-1; CDR3: CASSLAPGQGATNEKLFF; DNA: TGCGCCAGCAGCTTGGCCCCGGGACAGGGTGCAACTAATGAAAAACTGTTTTTT
size: once; D: NA; J: TRBJ2-5; V: TRBV9; CDR3: CASSVGADQETQYF; DNA: TGTGCCAGCAGCGTAGGGGCAGATCAAGAGACCCAGTACTTC
size: NA; D: NA; J: TRBJ2-3; V: TRBV7-6; CDR3: CASSRTSTDTQYF; DNA: TGTGCCAGCAGCAGAACTAGCACAGATACGCAGTATTTT
size: NA; D: NA; J: TRBJ1-2; V: TRBV11-2; CDR3: CASSYGEGNGYTF; DNA: TGTGCCAGCAGCTACGGTGAGGGGAATGGCTACACCTTC
size: NA; D: TRBD2; J: TRBJ2-7; V: TRBV6-6; CDR3: CASWGARTSGYEQYF; DNA: TGTGCCAGCTGGGGGGCTAGGACTAGCGGCTACGAGCAGTACTTC
size: NA; D: TRBD1; J: TRBJ1-2; V: TRBV28; CDR3: CASSPSEDRGLGYTF; DNA: TGTGCCAGCAGTCCGAGCGAGGACAGGGGGCTTGGCTACACCTTC
size: NA; D: TRBD2; J: TRBJ2-3; V: TRBV6-4; CDR3: CASKAGASTDTQYF; DNA: TGTGCCAGCAAGGCGGGAGCAAGCACAGATACGCAGTATTTT
size: NA; D: NA; J: TRBJ2-3; V: TRBV9; CDR3: CASSVGLGSTDTQYF; DNA: TGTGCCAGCAGCGTAGGGTTGGGGAGCACAGATACGCAGTATTTT
size: NA; D: NA; J: TRBJ1-5; V: TRBV6-4; CDR3: CASSEGANQPQHF; DNA: TGTGCCAGCAGTGAGGGGGCCAATCAGCCCCAGCATTTT
size: NA; D: TRBD1; J: TRBJ1-2; V: TRBV11-2; CDR3: CASSRTGTNYGYTF; DNA: TGTGCCAGCAGCCGGACAGGGACTAACTATGGCTACACCTTC